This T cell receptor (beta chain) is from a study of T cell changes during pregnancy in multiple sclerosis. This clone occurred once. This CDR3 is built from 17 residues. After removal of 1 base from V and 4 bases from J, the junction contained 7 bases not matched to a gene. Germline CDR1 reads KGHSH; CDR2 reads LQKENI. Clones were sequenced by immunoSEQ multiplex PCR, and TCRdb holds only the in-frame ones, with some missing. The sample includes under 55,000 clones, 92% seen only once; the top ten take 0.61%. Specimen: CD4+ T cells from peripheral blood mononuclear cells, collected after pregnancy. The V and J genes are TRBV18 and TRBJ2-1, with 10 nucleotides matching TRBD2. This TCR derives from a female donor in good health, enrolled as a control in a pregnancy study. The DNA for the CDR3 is TGTGCCAGCTCACCACGAGGACTAGCGGATCCTTACAATGAGCAGTTCTTC. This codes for CASSPRGLADPYNEQFF.